This T cell receptor beta chain was sequenced during a study of cytomegalovirus exposure and HLA in healthy donors. Study-level information: As an earlier analysis found, 150 million to 200 million T cells yielded about 100 million unique TCR beta sequences.

The primer mix had 60 Vbeta and 13 Jbeta primers. Profiled with immunoSEQ multiplex PCR; TCRdb holds only in-frame clones, not every one. This table holds about 160,000 clones, roughly 80% found once. A note on this clone: Its antigen remains unknown.

The study, taken as a whole, reports: In a later analysis, CMV-associated beta chains were mostly HLA-associated, it appeared. Among the CMV-associated chains, three were confirmed in vitro as specific for CMV antigens.

Germline CDR1 reads SGHRS; CDR2 reads YFSETQ. This CDR3 comprises 14 residues. Between the trimmed V and J ends, which lost 4 bases and 5 bases, there was a span of 14 bases. The source of this sequence is a woman in her twenties or thirties in good health and CMV-seronegative. The sequenced material came from PBMCs. The V gene is TRBV5-1, the J gene TRBJ2-3; TRBD2 might be the D (6 bases). As DNA, the CDR3 is TGCGCCAGCAGCGCAGCGGGCGGCCGAGATACGCAGTATTTT. As protein: CASSAAGGRDTQYF.